One and the same sample provided the 4 T cell receptor beta chains below, sequenced in a study of OX40 agonist ivuxolimab in advanced cancers. Clones were read by immunoSEQ multiplex PCR, and TCRdb kept only the in-frame ones, dropping some. The sample contains approximately 49,000 clones, around 80% of which appear only once. Material: CD4+ or CD8+ T cells sorted from blood, obtained in a trial of the OX40 agonist ivuxolimab. These TCRs come from an adult with an advanced solid tumor such as melanoma, head and neck, liver or kidney cancer.

V gene TRBV7-2 combines with J gene TRBJ1-3, with TRBD1 matching over 8 bases. Trimming removed 5 bases from V and 2 bases from J; junction bases left unmatched: 2. The V gene's germline CDR1 is SGHTA and CDR2 FQGNSA. This CDR3 region has 14 residues. The CDR3 nucleotides read TGTGCCAGCAGCCTACAGGGGGCTGGAAACACCATATATTTT. It is translated as CASSLQGAGNTIYF.

This rearrangement joins TRBV5-1 to TRBJ1-2; 7 positions match TRBD1. In germline, CDR1 is SGHRS, CDR2 YFSETQ. V was clipped by 4 bases and J by 3 bases; unmatched bases: 6. This CDR3 is built from 14 residues. The DNA for the CDR3 is TGCGCCAGCAGCGGGGAGGGGGCGTACTATGGCTACACCTTC. Protein product: CASSGEGAYYGYTF.

The chain recombines TRBV12-2 with TRBJ2-5; the table's D call, TRBD1, was not checked against the DNA. TRBV12-2 is an annotated pseudogene. The CDR3 sequence is 12 residues long. In DNA form, the CDR3 reads TGTGCAAGTCGCTTAGTGGACAATACCCAGTACTTC. Protein sequence: CASRLVDNTQYF.

As regards this clone: At one boundary the junction diverges from the germline segment, which might be a read error. The chain has TRBV19 and TRBJ1-4; D unresolved. The CDR3 loop spans 12 amino acids. Looked up from germline, CDR1 is LNHDA and CDR2 is SQIVND (reference sequence). CDR3 nucleotides: TGTGCCGCTCAGCCAGAGGCAGGCCCGTCGGTTTTT. It specifies CAAQPEAGPSVF.